Sequencing of this T cell receptor (beta chain) was carried out in a study of breast tumors, draining lymph nodes, adjacent tissues. TCRdb reprocessed the multiplex PCR reads with MiXCR, giving one entry per CDR3 protein. The sample consists of over 130,000 distinct CDR3 sequences, 32% of them appearing once. Samples came from axillary lymph nodes draining the breast cancer. This clonotype has at least ten counts. This receptor was taken from a female donor with breast cancer. Some clones in this sample may be carry-over from other donors' samples. Material for sequencing was axillary lymph node tissue.

The CDR3 nucleotides are TGTGCCAGCAGCCTGGACGCCCACTCCTATAATTCACCCCTCCACTTT. Encoded protein: CASSLDAHSYNSPLHF. This chain links TRBV9 with TRBJ1-6; D not resolved. CDR1 SGDLS and CDR2 YYNGEE come from the germline V gene. Trimming cost V 4 bases and J 0 bases, with 11 bases left between them. The CDR3 extends over 16 amino acids. The entire variable domain, with the rest obtained from reference TRBV9 and TRBJ1-6, is as follows: DSGVTQTPKHLITATGQRVTLRCSPRSGDLSVYWYQQSLDQGLQFLIQYYNGEERAKGNILERFSAQQFPDLHSELNLSSLELGDSALYFCASSLDAHSYNSPLHFGNGTRLTVT.